Below, one T cell receptor beta chain is given with its context. The target antigen is unknown. Clones were read by immunoSEQ multiplex PCR, and TCRdb kept only the in-frame ones, dropping some. There are 200,000 or so clones in the sample; 65% to 90% occur only once, and about an eighth lies in the top ten. The CDR3 covers 16 residues. Germline V lookup: CDR1 SNHLY, CDR2 FYNNEI. V was clipped by 8 bases and J by 2 bases; unmatched bases: 10. This specimen comes from a study of cytomegalovirus exposure and HLA in healthy donors. The wider study: The roughly 120 validation repertoires were reported in a later analysis to have been generated on the same platform as the roughly 700 first-cohort repertoires.

Regarding the study as a whole: Reports credit the classifier with highly specific, highly sensitive diagnosis of cytomegalovirus status.

The genes are TRBV2 and TRBJ2-3; TRBD1 aligns across 10 bases. The receptor comes from a woman younger than 45 in good health and CMV-seropositive. Source material: PBMCs. The CDR3: CASPTDRGIPTDTQYF. The CDR3 DNA is TGTGCCAGCCCAACGGACAGGGGGATACCCACAGATACGCAGTATTTT.